Included here is one T cell receptor beta chain sequence, with context. There is no known antigen for this receptor. Base quality data are lacking; no much larger clone is found one base away. V lost 5 bases and J lost 4 bases, and the count of bases not matched to a germline gene is 9. Sequences SEHNR (CDR1) and FQNEAQ (CDR2) are obtained from the germline V gene (reference sequence). The CDR3 has 15 amino acids, counting the end cysteine and phenylalanine. Just the 45-base CDR3 DNA is kept, in frame starting at base 1. The data were taken from a study of T cell responses to AZD1222 COVID-19 vaccine (TCRdb year 2021). For the wider study: A total of just over 230 trial participants underwent TCR sequencing, of whom about 210 had received two doses of AZD1222 and some 25 had received two doses of the MenACWY control vaccine. Enrollment into the trials was organized by age into subgroups of 18-55, 56-69 and 70-plus years, and those subgroups contained roughly 150, 30 and 60 TCR-sequenced participants, respectively.

Results and caveats for the whole study, not just this receptor: Only six AZD1222 recipients were SARS-CoV-2 seropositive at baseline, limiting conclusions about previously exposed vaccinees. A significant rise in spike-specific TCR breadth and depth was observed after two AZD1222 doses relative to day 0 and relative to MenACWY recipients. Reportedly, close to half of the unique spike-specific TCRs recognized epitopes lying outside the regions that are mutated in the B.1.351 and B.1.1.7 variants. CD4 TCRs associated with the vaccine covered the entire spike protein, and the dominant responses were in regions 160-218 and 743-854. In the small 56-69-year group, the increase in depth fell short of significance, most likely because of low power. Most participants were white British and females outnumbered males, and the authors suggested that clonal diversity may have been underestimated. Because no day 14 peak-response samples were available, the repertoires could be characterized only after the peak T cell response.

The CDR3 regions of human TCRbeta chains were subjected to immunosequencing. In the original analysis: TCRs in the repertoires were compared against a reference library of SARS-CoV-2-specific TCRs that had been generated with the MIRA antigen-specificity platform. Breadth was defined as the fraction of unique TCRs that were SARS-CoV-2-associated, and depth was defined as the fraction of total T cells that were SARS-CoV-2-associated. Each spike-specific TCR was assigned to its reactive spike region and to a CD4 or CD8 class using the MIRA data. Log10-transformed breadth and depth values were compared by one-way ANOVA with Sidak's multiple comparisons tests. Sourced from immuneACCESS, this table was stored by TCRdb with only in-frame sequences that have V and J called. A share of the clones is absent; for the studies checked, an unresolved V gene accounts for under half, and the remainder has no known explanation. Clonal size and the V and J genes are those of that table, whereas D and trimming came from the DNA. In this sample the table shows approximately 140,000 clones, 75% to 85% of which occur a single time. Approximately 4% of the sample is in the top ten clones.

This specimen's time point label, per the study, means: baseline before first vaccination. In the paper's terms, the treatment or condition label means: meningococcal conjugate vaccine given as trial control. Vaccinee samples were obtained from the UK trials COV001 and COV002, which included a single-blind randomized controlled phase 2/3 trial of AZD1222 (ChAdOx1 nCoV-19) in healthy adults. Trial participant PBMC samples were collected at day 0 and day 28 after the second dose for TCRbeta chain sequencing. Here the chain combines TRBV7-9 and TRBJ1-2, with TRBD1 identical over 8 junction bases. This specimen consisted of peripheral blood, obtained on day 0 of MenACWY control vaccination. The origin of this receptor is an adult in good health. The CDR3 here reads CASSGRTGRGYGYTF. The DNA sequence is TGTGCCAGCAGCGGTCGGACAGGGAGGGGCTATGGCTACACCTTC.